This section outlines one T cell receptor beta chain sequence together with its context. This clone was seen only a few times. This clone's antigen is unknown. No per-base quality is available; no much larger clone lies one base away. Libraries were made using the immunoSEQ multiplex PCR assay. Following the manufacturer's protocol, the hsTCRB Kit was used to amplify rearranged TCR beta chain sequences. Sequencing of TCRB libraries was carried out on an Illumina MiSeq. Processing in the source paper ran as follows. The proprietary platform of the kit vendor was used for demultiplexing, trimming and gene mapping. TCRdb retrieved this table from immuneACCESS and kept in-frame rearrangements only. Not all clones are present; in checked studies, unresolved V genes account for under half, and no reason is known for the remainder. The V and J calls and clone size were taken over from that table, and D and trimming were inferred from the DNA. The sample yields nearly 55,000 clones; 80% to 85% were counted once. The ten largest make up about 3.7% of the sample.

The data belong to a study of a mutant IDH1 vaccine in newly diagnosed glioma (dated by TCRdb to about 2021). As for the study more broadly: Eight vaccinations were administered to patients in weeks 1, 3, 5, 7, 11, 15, 19 and 23, corresponding to visits V03 through V10. Longitudinal TCRB deep sequencing was done for 25 to 30 treated patients, wherever samples were available for exploratory analyses. Prior to enrollment, standard therapy consisting of radiotherapy alone, temozolomide alone, or radiochemotherapy with temozolomide had been administered to patients, with the combination being received by most patients. Of the 25 to 40 patients who were treated, about 62% were male and 37.5% were female, and the mean age was around 41 years. Vaccination began 4-6 weeks after radiotherapy alone, or alongside temozolomide cycles in the chemotherapy-containing groups. Six visits were used for peripheral blood collection: V03 (baseline), V05, V07, V10, V12 and V13.

The intended sense of this specimen's time point label: week 5, during vaccination. Every vaccine dose consisted of 300 ug of a 20-mer mutant IDH1 peptide in Montanide, administered subcutaneously together with topical imiquimod. Newly diagnosed WHO grade 3 or 4 IDH1-mutant astrocytomas showing loss of nuclear ATRX were present in the donors. The samples were drawn from NOA16, a multicentre, single-arm, open-label phase I trial in Germany that tested a mutant IDH1 peptide vaccine in humans for the first time. Genomic DNA for TCRB sequencing was extracted from EDTA blood using the DNeasy Blood and Tissue Kit. Cut back by 4 bases and 2 bases, the V and J ends lie 11 bases apart. From cysteine to phenylalanine, the CDR3 is 14 amino acids long. Only the CDR3 region is kept as DNA, spanning 42 bases read in frame from base 1. From a lookup of the germline V gene, CDR1 and CDR2 are WSHSY and SAAADI. Overall study outcomes, separate from this receptor: Vaccine-induced immune responses across multiple MHC alleles were detected in approximately 94% of patients. Pseudoprogression seemed to be unrelated to changes in the top peripheral T cell clonotypes found by TCRB sequencing. According to the authors, sample limitations meant that analyses of patient blood samples could not be reproduced. PBMC samples for TCRB deep sequencing were selected based on availability.

This chain joins TRBV10-2 to TRBJ1-1; a confident D gene designation cannot be given. This clonotype was obtained from a man under 40 with glioma. The source was PBMCs, collected from a glioma patient whose treatment included an IDH1 peptide vaccine. CDR3 loop: CASSGYFANTEAFF. DNA sequence: TGCGCCAGCAGTGGGTACTTCGCAAACACTGAAGCTTTCTTT.